These 26 T cell receptor beta chains were sequenced from one sample in a study of cytomegalovirus exposure and HLA in healthy donors. Both 60 Vbeta primers and 13 Jbeta primers went into the PCR. TCRdb's copy holds only in-frame clones and misses some; the assay was immunoSEQ multiplex PCR. The sample includes more than 150,000 clones, 60% to 85% of them seen just once. The sample comprised PBMCs. The receptors derive from a girl under 18 in good health and CMV-seropositive.

The chain combines TRBV5-6 with TRBJ1-4; 7 positions agree with TRBD1. The CDR3 runs to 16 residues. Germline assignment: CDR1 SGHDT and CDR2 YYEEEE. V gave up 4 bases and J gave up 7 bases; unmatched junction bases: 13. The CDR3 region is CASSPQGGAWGEKLFF. Written as DNA, the CDR3 is TGTGCCAGCAGCCCCCAGGGGGGAGCTTGGGGTGAAAAACTGTTTTTT.

The sample holds a few counts of this clone. The chain combines TRBV9 with TRBJ1-2, with 11 bases that match TRBD1. Trimming at V came to 0 bases and at J to 8 bases, leaving 6 bases not matched to a gene. From germline, CDR1 is SGDLS and CDR2 YYNGEE. The CDR3 spans 15 residues. Written as DNA, the CDR3 is TGTGCCAGCAGCGTAGACGGACAGGGGGCGAGGGGCTACACCTTC. This translates into CASSVDGQGARGYTF.

The chain couples TRBV7-2 to TRBJ1-4; tentative D call: TRBD1 (6 bases). Deletions cut 5 bases from V and 3 bases from J, with 13 bases between. The CDR3 sequence is 15 residues long. Germline CDR1 and CDR2: SGHTA and FQGNSA. The CDR3 spells CASSPQGTSNEKLFF. CDR3 nucleotide sequence: TGTGCCAGCAGCCCCCAGGGGACATCTAATGAAAAACTGTTTTTT.

The rearrangement links TRBV2 to TRBJ1-2; D remains unclear. Germline loops: CDR1 SNHLY, CDR2 FYNNEI. Trimming stripped 4 bases from V and 8 bases from J, with 11 bases between. There are 12 residues in the CDR3. The CDR3 region has the DNA TGTGCCAGCAGTGTGAGCCAGGCGGGCTACACCTTC. It codes for CASSVSQAGYTF.

The count of this clone is one. The chain combines TRBV11-2 with TRBJ2-7; D possibly corresponds to TRBD1 (6 bases). In germline, CDR1 is SGHAT, CDR2 FQNNGV. CDR3 size: 15 residues. Trimming took off 6 bases at V and 1 base at J, with 16 bases between the two ends. This chain's CDR3 is CASSQLGALSYEQYF. In nucleotides, the CDR3 is TGTGCCAGCAGTCAACTGGGGGCCTTATCCTACGAGCAGTACTTC.

The chain is built from TRBV7-9 and TRBJ2-2; D call uncertain. Trimming shortened V by 2 bases and J by 6 bases, and 13 bases separated the two germline ends. This CDR3 is built from 15 residues. The V gene's germline CDR1 is SEHNR and CDR2 FQNEAQ (reference sequence). This CDR3 is CASSLSEVAPGELFF. The CDR3, as DNA: TGTGCCAGCAGCTTAAGTGAGGTAGCTCCCGGGGAGCTGTTTTTT.

This clone has just one count. The V gene is TRBV27, the J gene TRBJ1-2; 7 bases agree with TRBD1. From germline, CDR1 is MNHEY and CDR2 SMNVEV (reference sequence). This CDR3 contains 13 residues. V lost 3 bases and J lost 4; bases outside the gene matches: 2. DNA of the CDR3: TGTGCCAGCAGTTTGGGACAGTCCTATGGCTACACCTTC. It yields the protein CASSLGQSYGYTF.

The chain employs TRBV6-5 and TRBJ1-6; D remains ambiguous. The CDR3 loop spans 16 amino acids. The ends were cut back, 2 bases at V and 4 bases at J, with 12 bases in the middle. The V gene's germline CDR1 is MNHEY and CDR2 SVGAGI. CDR3 sequence: CASSYAVGRYNSPLHF. For the CDR3, the DNA is TGTGCCAGCAGTTACGCCGTAGGGAGGTATAATTCACCCCTCCACTTT.

The J gene is TRBJ2-7, the V gene TRBV4-1; 8 nucleotides agree with TRBD1. Germline V gene data show CDR1 as MGHRA and CDR2 as YSYEKL. The V and J ends lost 7 bases and 4 bases, in that order; junction bases with no gene match: 12. This CDR3 comprises 15 residues. CDR3 amino acids: CASTPSAGGFYEQYF. CDR3 bases: TGCGCCAGCACCCCTTCGGCAGGGGGCTTTTACGAGCAGTACTTC.

The gene calls are TRBV5-1 and TRBJ1-1; 7 bases agree with TRBD1. Looked up from germline, CDR1 is SGHRS and CDR2 is YFSETQ. The CDR3 is made up of 15 amino acids. With 6 bases clipped from V and 1 base from J, the junction kept 9 bases outside the gene matches. The CDR3 bases are TGCGCCAGCACCTTCGGGACAGCCAAGAACACTGAAGCTTTCTTT. Translation gives CASTFGTAKNTEAFF.

The sample holds a few counts of this clone. V is TRBV4-1 and J is TRBJ1-2, with D maybe TRBD1 (6 bases). Germline V gives CDR1 MGHRA, CDR2 YSYEKL. V was trimmed by 6 bases and J by 0 bases, leaving 14 bases between them. The CDR3 extends over 15 amino acids. CDR3 protein: CASRNKGESNYGYTF. The CDR3 DNA sequence: TGCGCCAGCAGAAATAAGGGGGAGTCTAACTATGGCTACACCTTC.

This clone was counted between two and nine times. The V gene is TRBV4-1, the J gene TRBJ2-5; maybe TRBD2 (6 bases). The CDR3 sequence is 16 residues long. Germline-derived CDR1 and CDR2 are MGHRA and YSYEKL. V was clipped by 2 bases and J by 5 bases, with 18 bases between them. The CDR3 DNA reads TGCGCCAGCAGCCAACCCGGGACTTTTGGGGGGGAGACCCAGTACTTC. Its translation: CASSQPGTFGGETQYF.

V gene TRBV2 combines with J gene TRBJ2-1; TRBD1 is a possible D gene (6 bases). V shed 9 bases and J shed 3 bases, with 15 bases lying between them. Germline CDR1 SNHLY, CDR2 FYNNEI. The CDR3 loop spans 14 amino acids. The CDR3 DNA reads as TGTGCCAGTCACGAGGCAGGGGTCTACAATGAGCAGTTCTTC. Translating it yields CASHEAGVYNEQFF. The full variable domain, rest sourced from reference TRBV2 and TRBJ2-1, is EPEVTQTPSHQVTQMGQEVILRCVPISNHLYFYWYRQILGQKVEFLVSFYNNEISEKSEIFDDQFSVERPDGSNFTLKIRSTKLEDSAMYFCASHEAGVYNEQFFGPGTRLTVL.

V and J are TRBV13 and TRBJ2-5, with TRBD1 identical over 7 bases. CDR1 is PRHDT and CDR2 is FYEKMQ in the germline V gene (reference sequence). The length of the CDR3 is 13 residues. The ends lost 5 bases at V and 5 bases at J; junction bases unmatched: 5. The chain's CDR3 is CASSPGTVETQYF. The CDR3 DNA reads as TGTGCCAGCAGCCCCGGGACAGTGGAGACCCAGTACTTC.

The chain uses TRBV5-1 and TRBJ2-2, with TRBD2 matching 15 bases. V lost 3 bases, J lost 3 bases, and 3 bases stayed unmatched. From germline, CDR1 is SGHRS and CDR2 YFSETQ. The CDR3 extends over 17 amino acids. The CDR3 DNA sequence: TGCGCCAGCAGCTCCGGACTAGCGGGGGGGCACACCGGGGAGCTGTTTTTT. This encodes CASSSGLAGGHTGELFF.

A few counts support this clone. This chain links TRBV25-1 with TRBJ2-2; the match to TRBD1 covers 9 bases. The J segment lost 5 bases and the V segment lost 6 bases, leaving 4 bases of the junction unmatched. CDR1 and CDR2 from the germline V gene are MGHDK and SYGVNS. This CDR3 has 14 residues. The CDR3: CASRRTGDTGELFF. The CDR3 nucleotides are TGTGCCAGCAGGAGGACAGGGGATACCGGGGAGCTGTTTTTT.

The chain recombines TRBV7-9 with TRBJ1-3; D remains ambiguous. CDR3 length equals 13 residues. V was pared by 6 bases and J by 0 bases, with 6 bases between. From germline, CDR1 is SEHNR and CDR2 FQNEAQ (reference sequence). CDR3: CASRPSSGNTIYF. In nucleotides, the CDR3 is TGTGCCAGCAGACCGAGCTCTGGAAACACCATATATTTT. Using reference TRBV7-9 and TRBJ1-3 for the parts outside the CDR3, the full variable domain is DTGVSQNPRHKITKRGQNVTFRCDPISEHNRLYWYRQTLGQGPEFLTYFQNEAQLEKSRLLSDRFSAERPKGSFSTLEIQRTEQGDSAMYLCASRPSSGNTIYFGEGSWLTVV.

The chain joins TRBV18 to TRBJ2-5; 15 nucleotides agree with TRBD2. This CDR3 comprises 15 residues. Germline trimming cut 3 bases from V and 4 bases from J; bases unmatched to any gene: 0. Germline CDR1 and CDR2: KGHSH and LQKENI. The CDR3 here is CASSPGLAGGETQYF. The CDR3, as DNA: TGTGCCAGCTCACCGGGACTAGCGGGGGGAGAGACCCAGTACTTC.

The chain couples TRBV6-4 to TRBJ2-5, with a tentative D call TRBD2 (6 bases). CDR1 is MRHNA and CDR2 is SNTAGT in the germline V gene. V gave up 6 bases and J gave up 0 bases, with 26 bases separating them. The CDR3 has 19 residues. DNA of the CDR3: TGTGCCAGCAGACTCCCGGGGGTCCAACCAAGGAAGTACCAAGAGACCCAGTACTTC. Amino acid sequence: CASRLPGVQPRKYQETQYF.

The V and J genes are TRBV6-1 and TRBJ2-3; the D is unclear. V dropped 6 bases and J dropped 0 bases, with 7 bases sitting between them. The germline gives CDR1 MNHNS, CDR2 SASEGT. This CDR3 is built from 13 residues. The CDR3 reads CASRRFSTDTQYF. CDR3 DNA: TGTGCCAGCAGGAGATTTAGCACAGATACGCAGTATTTT.

In its sample, this clone was seen once. This chain links TRBV19 with TRBJ1-3; 7 bases match TRBD1. The CDR3 contains 15 residues. J gave up 0 bases and V 5 bases, and 4 bases lay outside the gene matches. The germline V gene has CDR1 LNHDA and CDR2 SQIVND (reference sequence). CDR3 amino acids: CASSDRVNSGNTIYF. Here the CDR3 DNA reads TGTGCCAGTAGTGACAGGGTCAACTCTGGAAACACCATATATTTT. Complete variable domain (other parts from reference TRBV19 and TRBJ1-3): DGGITQSPKYLFRKEGQNVTLSCEQNLNHDAMYWYRQDPGQGLRLIYYSQIVNDFQKGDIAEGYSVSREKKESFPLTVTSAQKNPTAFYLCASSDRVNSGNTIYFGEGSWLTVV.

This chain connects TRBV27 to TRBJ2-1, with 9 bases fitting TRBD1. The J segment lost 5 bases and the V segment lost 4 bases, leaving 12 bases of the junction unmatched. The CDR3 sequence is 17 residues long. Germline V gene data show CDR1 as MNHEY and CDR2 as SMNVEV (reference sequence). CDR3 in DNA: TGTGCCAGCAGTTCCTGGACAGGGGCCCTATTTCACAATGAGCAGTTCTTC. It is translated as CASSSWTGALFHNEQFF.

This clone showed up just a few times. This chain links TRBV6-4 with TRBJ2-5, with D possibly being TRBD1 (6 bases). V shed 6 bases and J shed 1 base, with 9 bases lying between them. This CDR3 comprises 13 residues. Germline loops: CDR1 MRHNA, CDR2 SNTAGT. CDR3 sequence (DNA): TGTGCCAGCAGCTCAGGGGCCCAAGAGACCCAGTACTTC. Amino acid sequence: CASSSGAQETQYF.

A remark on this clone: This specimen includes other DNA sequences encoding the same CDR3. V and J are TRBV15 and TRBJ2-7; D is perhaps TRBD2 (5 bases). Trimming cost V 0 bases and J 4 bases, with 7 bases left between them. The length of the CDR3 is 13 residues. Germline V gene lookup returns CDR1 LNHNV and CDR2 YYDKDF (reference sequence). CDR3 region: CATSRDREYEQYF. The DNA of the CDR3 is TGTGCCACCAGCAGAGATCGGGAATACGAGCAGTACTTC.

This chain uses TRBV6-5 with TRBJ1-5; D gene uncertain. Germline CDR1 and CDR2: MNHEY and SVGAGI. The CDR3 extends over 13 amino acids. Trimming left V 8 bases short and J 3 bases short, with 11 bases between. This CDR3 reads CASATEYNQPQHF. The CDR3 region has the DNA TGTGCCAGCGCTACAGAGTACAATCAGCCCCAGCATTTT.

V and J are TRBV5-8 and TRBJ1-6; weak D call: TRBD1 (5 bases). CDR1 and CDR2 from the germline V gene are SGHTS and YDEGEE. This CDR3 spans 18 amino acids. V lost 6 bases and J 6 bases, leaving 25 bases between the germline ends. The CDR3 sequence is CASKPTWGAGSSNSPLHF. CDR3 bases: TGTGCCAGCAAACCGACCTGGGGCGCAGGGTCCAGTAATTCACCCCTCCACTTT.